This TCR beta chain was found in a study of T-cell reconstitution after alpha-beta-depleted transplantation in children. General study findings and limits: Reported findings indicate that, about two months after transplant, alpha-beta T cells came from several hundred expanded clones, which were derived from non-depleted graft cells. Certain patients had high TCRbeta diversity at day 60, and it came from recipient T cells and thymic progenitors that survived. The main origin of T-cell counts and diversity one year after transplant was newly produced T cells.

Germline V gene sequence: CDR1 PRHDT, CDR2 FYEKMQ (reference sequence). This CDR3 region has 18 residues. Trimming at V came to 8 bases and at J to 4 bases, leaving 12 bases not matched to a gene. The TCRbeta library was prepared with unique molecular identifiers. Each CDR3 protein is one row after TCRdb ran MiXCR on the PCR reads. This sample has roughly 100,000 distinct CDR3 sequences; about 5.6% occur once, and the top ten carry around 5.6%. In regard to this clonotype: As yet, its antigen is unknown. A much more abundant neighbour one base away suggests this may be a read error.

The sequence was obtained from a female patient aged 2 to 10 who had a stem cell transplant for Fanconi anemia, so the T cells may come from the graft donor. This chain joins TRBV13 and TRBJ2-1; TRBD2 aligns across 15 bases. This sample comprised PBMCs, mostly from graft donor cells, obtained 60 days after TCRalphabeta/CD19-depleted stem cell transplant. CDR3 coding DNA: TGTGCCAGCTGCCTTGGGACTAGCGGGAGGCCCCCTTACAATGAGCAGTTCTTC. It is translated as CASCLGTSGRPPYNEQFF. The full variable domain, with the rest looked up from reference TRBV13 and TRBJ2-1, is AAGVIQSPRHLIKEKRETATLKCYPIPRHDTVYWYQQGPGQDPQFLISFYEKMQSDKGSIPDRFSAQQFSDYHSELNMSSLELGDSALYFCASCLGTSGRPPYNEQFFGPGTRLTVL.